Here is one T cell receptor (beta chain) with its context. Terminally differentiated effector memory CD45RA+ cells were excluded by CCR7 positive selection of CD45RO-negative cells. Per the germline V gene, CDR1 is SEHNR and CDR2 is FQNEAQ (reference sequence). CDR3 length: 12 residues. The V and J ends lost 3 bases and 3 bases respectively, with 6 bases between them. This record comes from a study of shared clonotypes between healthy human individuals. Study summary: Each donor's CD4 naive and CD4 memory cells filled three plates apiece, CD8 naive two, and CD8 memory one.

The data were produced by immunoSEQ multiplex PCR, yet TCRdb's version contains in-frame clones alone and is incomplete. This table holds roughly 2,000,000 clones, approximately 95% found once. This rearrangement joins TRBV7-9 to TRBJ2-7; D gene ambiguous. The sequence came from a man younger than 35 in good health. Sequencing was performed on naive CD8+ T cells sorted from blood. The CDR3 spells CASSFDFYEQYF. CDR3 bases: TGTGCCAGCAGCTTTGACTTCTACGAGCAGTACTTC.